The T cell receptor (beta chain) under discussion was sequenced for a study of cytomegalovirus exposure and HLA in healthy donors. V lost 0 bases to trimming and J lost 6 bases; unmatched junction nucleotides: 7. Germline-derived CDR1 and CDR2 are SGHRS and YFSETQ. This CDR3 is built from 16 residues. General study points: Researchers left out some V segments, among them TRBV6-2 and TRBV6-3, as indistinguishable.

Worth noting for this clone: Its matching antigen is unknown.

The PCR had 60 Vbeta and 13 Jbeta primers. Method: immunoSEQ multiplex PCR; TCRdb's copy keeps in-frame clones and lacks some. In the table there are around 150,000 clones, less than 80% of which are singletons. Input material: PBMCs. This TCR came from a female donor in good health and CMV-seropositive. The chain has TRBV5-1 and TRBJ2-7; 12 bases match TRBD2. Here the CDR3 reads CASSLAGLAGSGEQYF. CDR3 in DNA: TGCGCCAGCAGCTTGGCCGGACTAGCGGGATCGGGCGAGCAGTACTTC.